What follows are 3 T cell receptor beta chains derived from one specimen sequenced in a study of blood T cell repertoires in COVID-19. Sequenced by immunoSEQ multiplex PCR; TCRdb stores in-frame clones only, minus some. The table shows about 99,000 clones, with around 87% occurring only once. Sequencing used peripheral blood. All receptors derive from a man in his fifties or sixties with acute or convalescent COVID-19.

The rearrangement joins TRBV28 to TRBJ2-1; TRBD2 agrees at 8 bases. The germline V gene encodes CDR1 MDHEN and CDR2 SYDVKM. The CDR3 consists of 16 residues. The trim removed 4 bases at V and 1 base at J, leaving 6 bases unmatched. The CDR3 here is CASSSPAGESYNEQFF. The CDR3 DNA reads TGTGCCAGCAGTTCCCCAGCGGGAGAGTCCTACAATGAGCAGTTCTTC.

This CDR3 reads CASSIDRVVNQPQHF. DNA for the CDR3: TGTGCCAGTAGTATAGACAGGGTTGTCAATCAGCCCCAGCATTTT. The genes are TRBV19 and TRBJ1-5; perhaps TRBD1 as D (5 bases). The CDR3 covers 15 residues. The V end was cut by 0 bases, the J end by 3 bases, with 9 bases between. Germline CDR1 LNHDA, CDR2 SQIVND (reference sequence).

V usage is TRBV9 and J usage is TRBJ2-3; weak D call: TRBD1 (5 bases). Germline CDR1 and CDR2: SGDLS and YYNGEE. The CDR3 has 14 residues. Trimming took off 2 bases at V and 5 bases at J, with 12 bases between the two ends. The CDR3: CASSVKGLGDTQYF. The CDR3 nucleotides read TGTGCCAGCAGCGTCAAGGGGTTGGGAGATACGCAGTATTTT.